The 7 T cell receptor beta chains listed next were all sequenced from one sample in a study of control samples from healthy donors and cancer patients. Assay: immunoSEQ multiplex PCR; the TCRdb copy retains only in-frame clones and omits some. The repertoire holds about 110,000 clones, with about nine tenths as singletons. Input material: blood. The receptors stem from a human donor in good health. The donor label of this sample is uncertain.

The table lists this clone with a count of one. CDR3 amino acids: CASSRAGTSGATSYNEQFF. The CDR3 nucleotides are TGTGCCAGCTCACGAGCCGGGACTAGCGGGGCGACATCCTACAATGAGCAGTTCTTC. The V call is TRBV18, the J call TRBJ2-1; TRBD2 agrees at 13 bases. The CDR3 sequence is 19 residues long. J gave up 1 base and V 4 bases, and 10 bases lay outside the gene matches. Germline V CDR1 and CDR2: KGHSH, LQKENI.

The rearrangement uses TRBV6-6 and TRBJ1-5, with a weak D call TRBD1 (5 bases). Trimming removed 5 bases at V and 4 bases at J, with 12 bases between. The CDR3 sequence is 14 residues long. Germline CDR1 is MNHNY and CDR2 is SVGAGI (reference sequence). The CDR3 sequence is CASSTGRINQPQHF. CDR3 nucleotides: TGTGCCAGCAGTACAGGACGGATAAATCAGCCCCAGCATTTT.

The V gene is TRBV6-5, the J gene TRBJ2-7, with 8 bases fitting TRBD2. With V trimmed by 6 bases and J by 2 bases, 9 bases remained unmatched. Germline CDR1 reads MNHEY; CDR2 reads SVGAGI. The CDR3 totals 15 residues. In DNA, the CDR3 is TGTGCCAGCAGACTTCAACATAGCGGGGCCTACGAGCAGTACTTC. Protein sequence: CASRLQHSGAYEQYF.

The chain combines TRBV14 with TRBJ1-3, with D unresolved. Deletions cut 11 bases from V and 1 base from J, with 12 bases between. This CDR3 has 13 residues. CDR1 is SGHDN and CDR2 is FVKESK in the germline V gene. The DNA for the CDR3 is TGTGCCTCGTCCCTAGGGTCTGGAAACACCATATATTTT. Amino acid sequence: CASSLGSGNTIYF.

V gene TRBV6-5 combines with J gene TRBJ1-4, with 10 bases lining up with TRBD1. V lost 4 bases, J lost 7 bases, and 6 bases stayed unmatched. Germline V gene sequence: CDR1 MNHEY, CDR2 SVGAGI. The CDR3 extends over 15 amino acids. The CDR3 DNA sequence: TGTGCCAGCAGTTCCACCGGGACAGGGGCTGAAAAACTGTTTTTT. This sequence encodes CASSSTGTGAEKLFF.

The chain carries TRBV6-1 and TRBJ1-1; 8 bases are a match to TRBD1. The germline CDR1 and CDR2 sequences are MNHNS and SASEGT. Trimming at V came to 1 base and at J to 5 bases, leaving 6 bases not matched to a gene. This CDR3 comprises 15 residues. The CDR3 loop is CASSEVGTGVTEAFF. In DNA, the CDR3 is TGTGCCAGCAGTGAAGTTGGGACAGGAGTGACTGAAGCTTTCTTT.

The gene calls are TRBV11-2 and TRBJ1-5, with D uncertain. CDR3 length equals 13 residues. The germline V gene has CDR1 SGHAT and CDR2 FQNNGV. Trimming cost V 0 bases and J 5 bases, with 5 bases left between them. The CDR3 sequence is CASSLDQHQPQHF. The CDR3 DNA is TGTGCCAGCAGCTTAGATCAGCATCAGCCCCAGCATTTT.